The 25 T cell receptor beta chains given below trace back to one sample, sequenced in a study of T cells in Graves' hyperthyroidism and ophthalmopathy. The investigators amplified TCR beta CDR3 regions from RNA transcripts. Carried out on the TCR CDR3, a first-round RT-PCR used the HTBI primer set. TCRdb processed the multiplex PCR reads anew with MiXCR; each CDR3 protein has one entry. The table lists about 520,000 distinct CDR3 sequences, about 24% of them singletons. Input material: blood. The receptors come from a woman aged 25 to 45 with Graves' ophthalmopathy.

This clonotype was found many times. This rearrangement joins TRBV11-2 to TRBJ1-3, with D unclear. This CDR3 has 14 amino acids. Germline V gene data show CDR1 as SGHAT and CDR2 as FQNNGV. Deletions cut 5 bases from V and 0 bases from J, with 8 bases between. The CDR3 reads CASSPDLSGNTIYF. CDR3 coding DNA: TGTGCCAGCAGCCCCGATCTCTCTGGAAACACCATATATTTT.

This clonotype was recorded at least ten times. The chain is built from TRBV18 and TRBJ1-1, with D perhaps matching TRBD1 (5 bases). Trimming pared 0 bases from V and 8 bases from J, leaving 7 bases between. The CDR3 is made up of 12 amino acids. Germline V gene data show CDR1 as KGHSH and CDR2 as LQKENI. CDR3 sequence (DNA): TGTGCCAGCTCACCACCGGGACGGGAAGCTTTCTTT. Translation: CASSPPGREAFF.

The V call is TRBV12-3 or TRBV12-4, the J call TRBJ1-5, with a tentative D call TRBD1 (5 bases). The CDR3 covers 15 residues. Trimming pared 1 base from V and 6 bases from J, leaving 13 bases between. This CDR3 reads CASSLEVSGGQPQHF. CDR3 DNA sequence: TGTGCCAGCAGTTTAGAGGTTAGTGGGGGTCAGCCCCAGCATTTT.

As concerns this clonotype: With a much larger clone just one base away, this may be a read error. This chain joins TRBV7-8 and TRBJ1-1; no definite D call. Germline assignment: CDR1 SGHVS and CDR2 FQNEAQ. With 5 bases removed from V and 6 bases from J, the gap between germline ends came to 13 bases. The CDR3 is 13 residues long. This CDR3 is CASSQLVIAEAFF. DNA for the CDR3: TGTGCCAGCAGCCAACTGGTTATCGCTGAAGCTTTCTTT.

CDR3 residues: CASTQAGQHYGYTF. Written as DNA, the CDR3 is TGTGCCAGCACCCAAGCCGGACAGCACTATGGCTACACCTTC. V usage is TRBV5-5 and J usage is TRBJ1-2; TRBD1 might be the D (6 bases). CDR1 and CDR2 (germline): SGHKS, YYEKEE (reference sequence). The CDR3 sequence is 14 residues long. Trimming stripped 6 bases from V and 3 bases from J, with 15 bases between. The whole variable domain, remainder taken from reference TRBV5-5 and TRBJ1-2, is DAGVTQSPTHLIKTRGQQVTLRCSPISGHKSVSWYQQVLGQGPQFIFQYYEKEERGRGNFPDRFSARQFPNYSSELNVNALLLGDSALYLCASTQAGQHYGYTFGSGTRLTVV.

The gene calls are TRBV20-1 and TRBJ1-5, with unresolved D. V was cut by 6 bases and J by 5 bases, with 20 bases left in between. Germline V gene sequence: CDR1 DFQATT, CDR2 SNEGSKA (reference sequence). The length of the CDR3 is 15 residues. CDR3 region: CSAQNLEGTHQPQHF. CDR3 in DNA: TGCAGTGCCCAGAACCTTGAAGGAACGCATCAGCCCCAGCATTTT.

To note about this clonotype: Germline is not matched at one junction end, which may reflect a read error. The V and J genes are TRBV27 and TRBJ2-2; D perhaps matches TRBD2 (7 bases). Germline values: CDR1 MNHEY, CDR2 SMNVEV (reference sequence). The CDR3 covers 13 residues. The CDR3, as DNA: TGTGCCAGCAGTTTTCGGGGGGCTGGGGGGCTGTTTTTT. This translates into CASSFRGAGGLFF.

V and J are TRBV6-1 and TRBJ2-5; 7 positions match TRBD1. In germline, CDR1 is MNHNS, CDR2 SASEGT. The CDR3 extends over 13 amino acids. With V trimmed by 4 bases and J by 7 bases, 6 bases remained unmatched. Here the CDR3 DNA reads TGTGCCAGCAGTGCGACAGGGTGGGGGACCCAGTACTTC. This encodes CASSATGWGTQYF.

V gene TRBV19 combines with J gene TRBJ1-3, with a tentative D call TRBD1 (5 bases). Germline lookup yields CDR1 LNHDA and CDR2 SQIVND (reference sequence). V shed 3 bases and J shed 0 bases, with 9 bases lying between them. The CDR3 is 15 amino acids. The CDR3 region is CASSIRQISGNTIYF. In DNA, the CDR3 is TGTGCCAGTAGTATCCGACAGATCTCTGGAAACACCATATATTTT.

The sample holds many counts of this clonotype. The chain uses TRBV25-1 and TRBJ1-1; D may be TRBD1 (6 bases). The CDR3 length is 17 residues. In germline, CDR1 is MGHDK, CDR2 SYGVNS. Trimming took 3 bases from V and 4 from J, leaving 21 bases between them. The CDR3 reads CASSDPHGPGAFTEAFF. The CDR3 region has the DNA TGTGCCAGCAGTGACCCCCACGGTCCAGGGGCTTTCACTGAAGCTTTCTTT.

The J gene is TRBJ1-6, the V gene TRBV18; TRBD1 agrees at 7 bases. The germline CDR1 and CDR2 sequences are KGHSH and LQKENI. CDR3 length: 16 amino acids. Trimming removed 3 bases from V and 6 bases from J; junction bases left unmatched: 8. The CDR3 DNA reads as TGTGCCAGCTCACCTTATACGACAGGGAGTAATTCACCCCTCCACTTT. It codes for CASSPYTTGSNSPLHF.

The rearrangement links TRBV6-2 or TRBV6-3 to TRBJ1-2; 8 positions agree with TRBD1. V dropped 0 bases and J dropped 4; count of bases not matched to a gene: 4. The CDR3 extends over 15 amino acids. From germline, CDR1 is MNHEY and CDR2 SVGEGT. As DNA, the CDR3 is TGTGCCAGCAGTTACTCCCTCGGACAGGGCTATGGCTACACCTTC. The encoded protein is CASSYSLGQGYGYTF.

The chain links TRBV19 to TRBJ2-7, with D possibly matching TRBD1 (6 bases). The CDR3 sequence is 14 residues long. Trimming cost V 1 base and J 3 bases, with 10 bases left between them. Germline V gene lookup returns CDR1 LNHDA and CDR2 SQIVND (reference sequence). CDR3 nucleotide sequence: TGTGCCAGTAGTATAGCGGACAGCATCTACGAGCAGTACTTC. It yields the protein CASSIADSIYEQYF.

This clonotype occurred many times. The rearrangement joins TRBV6-5 to TRBJ1-1, with D perhaps TRBD1 (5 bases). This CDR3 contains 15 residues. Germline lookup yields CDR1 MNHEY and CDR2 SVGAGI. V was shortened by 0 bases and J by 6 bases, with 14 bases between the two germline ends. In DNA, the CDR3 is TGTGCCAGCAGTTACTCAGGGGTTCGGTTCGCTGAAGCTTTCTTT. It specifies CASSYSGVRFAEAFF.

The rearrangement uses TRBV27 and TRBJ2-2; the D gene could be TRBD1 or TRBD2 (6 bases each). The germline V and J ends were trimmed by 7 bases and 2 bases, with 11 bases remaining between them. This CDR3 contains 14 residues. Germline V gene data show CDR1 as MNHEY and CDR2 as SMNVEV (reference sequence). CDR3 in DNA: TGTGCCAGCAAAGGGGGGAGCAACACCGGGGAGCTGTTTTTT. This translates into CASKGGSNTGELFF.

This sequence joins TRBV9 and TRBJ1-1, with 7 bases that match TRBD1. Germline values: CDR1 SGDLS, CDR2 YYNGEE. The CDR3 length is 15 residues. The J segment lost 5 bases and the V segment lost 4 bases, leaving 11 bases of the junction unmatched. The CDR3 nucleotides read TGTGCCAGCAGCCCGATGACAGGGCCCGGAACTGAAGCTTTCTTT. It codes for CASSPMTGPGTEAFF.

The CDR3 DNA is TGCAGTGCTAGACCCAGGGGGACCGCTGGAAACACCATATATTTT. Protein product: CSARPRGTAGNTIYF. The chain employs TRBV20-1 and TRBJ1-3; the match to TRBD1 covers 7 bases. The CDR3 consists of 15 residues. In germline, CDR1 is DFQATT, CDR2 SNEGSKA (reference sequence). Trimming at V came to 2 bases and at J to 2 bases, leaving 6 bases not matched to a gene.

The rearrangement uses TRBV5-1 and TRBJ2-7; no definite D call. This CDR3 is built from 16 residues. The V end lost 0 bases, the J end lost 0 bases, and 13 bases lay between the germline ends. Germline CDR1 SGHRS, CDR2 YFSETQ. The CDR3 DNA sequence: TGCGCCAGCAGCTTGGGTCCAGATCCTAGCTCCTACGAGCAGTACTTC. Translated: CASSLGPDPSSYEQYF.

This clonotype was observed a few times. This rearrangement joins TRBV27 to TRBJ1-2; a possible D gene is TRBD1 (6 bases). Per the germline V gene, CDR1 is MNHEY and CDR2 is SMNVEV (reference sequence). Trimming took 6 bases from V and 4 from J, leaving 18 bases between them. The CDR3 contains 15 residues. The CDR3 spells CASSRGQEKAYGYTF. The CDR3 DNA reads TGTGCCAGCAGCCGGGGGCAGGAAAAGGCCTATGGCTACACCTTC.

J is TRBJ2-3 and V is TRBV7-6, with 9 bases fitting TRBD2. The trim removed 6 bases at V and 0 bases at J, leaving 7 bases unmatched. Germline V lookup: CDR1 SGHVS, CDR2 FNYEAQ. This CDR3 region has 16 residues. CDR3: CASSQLAGGSTDTQYF. The CDR3 DNA follows: TGTGCCAGCAGTCAACTAGCGGGTGGGAGCACAGATACGCAGTATTTT.

This clonotype was picked up many times. The V and J genes are TRBV28 and TRBJ2-6; D gene unclear. Germline V lookup: CDR1 MDHEN, CDR2 SYDVKM. CDR3 length: 13 residues. V was cut by 8 bases and J by 5 bases, with 10 bases left in between. CDR3 coding DNA: TGTGCCAGCGTCGCATCAAGGGCCAACGTCCTGACTTTC. This sequence encodes CASVASRANVLTF.

This clonotype has at least ten counts. The chain employs TRBV4-1 and TRBJ1-1, with D maybe TRBD1 (6 bases). Trimming pared 4 bases from V and 1 base from J, leaving 13 bases between. The CDR3 sequence is 15 residues long. CDR1 is MGHRA and CDR2 is YSYEKL in the germline V gene. The CDR3 DNA follows: TGCGCCAGCAGCCCTGTGGGGGCGGCGAACACTGAAGCTTTCTTT. Protein sequence: CASSPVGAANTEAFF.

Only a few counts were recorded for this clonotype. V gene TRBV18 combines with J gene TRBJ1-5, with D possibly being TRBD1 (5 bases). CDR3 length: 14 residues. The V end was cut by 4 bases, the J end by 5 bases, with 12 bases between. Germline V gives CDR1 KGHSH, CDR2 LQKENI. The CDR3 sequence: CASSLQGRDQPQHF. CDR3 nucleotides: TGTGCCAGCTCACTGCAGGGTAGGGATCAGCCCCAGCATTTT.

The CDR3 sequence is CASSQEGLAGGGTGELFF. Written as DNA, the CDR3 is TGTGCCAGCAGCCAAGAGGGACTAGCGGGGGGAGGCACCGGGGAGCTGTTTTTT. The gene calls are TRBV3-1 and TRBJ2-2; TRBD2 agrees at 15 bases. CDR3 length: 18 residues. With 0 bases clipped from V and 4 bases from J, the junction kept 3 bases outside the gene matches. In germline, CDR1 is LGHDT, CDR2 YNNKEL (reference sequence).

This clonotype was counted a few times. The chain combines TRBV30 with TRBJ1-5; 10 bases align to TRBD1. With V trimmed by 1 base and J by 6 bases, 3 bases remained unmatched. The CDR3 consists of 14 residues. In germline, CDR1 is GTSNPN, CDR2 SVGIG (reference sequence). The CDR3 is CAWSAGQGGQPQHF. The CDR3 coding sequence is TGTGCCTGGAGTGCAGGACAGGGGGGTCAGCCCCAGCATTTT.